The rows below give T cell receptor beta chains drawn from one sample of a study of shared clonotypes between healthy human individuals. The protocol was immunoSEQ multiplex PCR, while the TCRdb copy is restricted to in-frame clones and leaves out a portion. The sample holds hundreds of thousands of clones, about 97% seen once. Sequenced sample: naive CD4+ T cells sorted from blood. Receptor source: a woman aged 25 to 39 in good health. The conserved cysteine and the conserved F or W are not part of the CDR3 here. The order of the fields is V gene, CDR3 protein.

v_call: TRBV5-1; cdr3_aa: ASSLDGTGTYEQY
v_call: TRBV9; cdr3_aa: ASSVTGVETQY
v_call: TRBV5-1; cdr3_aa: ASSLLREVVNEQF
v_call: TRBV6-5; cdr3_aa: ASSYSQGNIQY
v_call: TRBV10-2; cdr3_aa: ASSDGEVAGNTIY
v_call: TRBV5-1; cdr3_aa: ASSVGSGTVAGEQY
v_call: TRBV5-1; cdr3_aa: ASRKGTSGITDTQY
v_call: TRBV28; cdr3_aa: ASGLRDSQVEQY
v_call: TRBV4-1; cdr3_aa: ASSFTSGRVKDTQY
v_call: TRBV18; cdr3_aa: ASSREGWETQY
v_call: TRBV28; cdr3_aa: ASSIPGTGGNEQY
v_call: TRBV5-1; cdr3_aa: ASSSADTDTQY
v_call: TRBV19; cdr3_aa: ASSKGRGQGQLADGYT
v_call: TRBV6-5; cdr3_aa: ASSTGGRAF
v_call: TRBV5-6; cdr3_aa: ASSLTGTARSEQY
v_call: TRBV5-1; cdr3_aa: ASSLGGQLNYGYT
v_call: TRBV2; cdr3_aa: ASSEWGTGPYEQY
v_call: TRBV27; cdr3_aa: ASRSELAGQETQY
v_call: TRBV5-3; cdr3_aa: ARSLTPLAGEGETQY
v_call: TRBV28; cdr3_aa: ASGEGAKNIQY
v_call: TRBV19; cdr3_aa: ASSHSGGQGTNEQY
v_call: TRBV5-4; cdr3_aa: ASLDLNYGYT
v_call: TRBV9; cdr3_aa: ASSPRQGDSYEQY
v_call: TRBV18; cdr3_aa: ASSLPGQGAYGYT
v_call: TRBV28; cdr3_aa: ASSFFPGTGSEAF